The clone carrying this TCR beta chain occurred many times. Its antigen remains unknown. This entry is derived from a study of CD8 T cells in ankylosing spondylitis. Study results and limitations: The authors reported significant enrichment of disease-linked clones in matched ankylosing spondylitis synovial fluid. Researchers report that disease-linked clones proved CD8+ and relatively rare in peripheral blood.

One entry per CDR3 protein, called by TCRdb with MiXCR from the 5' RACE reads. The data contain 240,000 or so distinct CDR3 sequences, 9.5% to 12% of them singletons. The clonotype comes from a male donor with ankylosing spondylitis or in good health (not recorded which). Input material: blood, either unsorted or a sorted T cell fraction (not recorded which).

CDR3: CASSPLLGGNEKLFF. As DNA, the CDR3 is TGTGCCAGCAGTCCCCTACTGGGGGGTAATGAAAAACTGTTTTTT. The chain links TRBV12-3 or TRBV12-4 to TRBJ1-4; D possibly corresponds to TRBD1 (5 bases). With 5 bases removed from V and 4 bases from J, the gap between germline ends came to 14 bases. CDR3 length: 15 residues.